One sample yielded the 31 T cell receptor beta chains listed below, sequenced in a study of blood T cell repertoires in COVID-19. This table comes from immunoSEQ multiplex PCR, and its TCRdb copy is limited to in-frame clones, with some not included. The sample consists of about 300,000 clones, 85% of them appearing once. Sequencing was done on a sample of PBMCs or T cells enriched from blood (not recorded which). The receptors come from a woman in her fifties or sixties who had recovered from COVID-19.

The genes are TRBV4-1 and TRBJ2-7; D may be TRBD2 (6 bases). Per germline, CDR1 MGHRA and CDR2 YSYEKL. Trimming took 2 bases from V and 12 from J, leaving 14 bases between them. CDR3 size: 12 residues. CDR3 in amino acids: CASSQFGGIRYF. The CDR3 DNA is TGCGCCAGCAGCCAATTCGGCGGGATACGGTACTTC.

The sample holds a few counts of this clone. The V call is TRBV2, the J call TRBJ1-4; TRBD1 might be the D (5 bases). Trimming pared 6 bases from V and 2 bases from J, leaving 16 bases between. Germline assignment: CDR1 SNHLY and CDR2 FYNNEI. The CDR3 runs 16 residues. CDR3 nucleotide sequence: TGTGCCAGCAGAAGAGGCAGGGTAGGGACTAATGAAAAACTGTTTTTT. It yields the protein CASRRGRVGTNEKLFF.

This clone occurred a few times. The chain employs TRBV30 and TRBJ2-7, with 10 bases lining up with TRBD1. The CDR3 has 15 residues. CDR1 and CDR2 from the germline V gene are GTSNPN and SVGIG (reference sequence). The trim removed 1 base at V and 6 bases at J, leaving 9 bases unmatched. CDR3 bases: TGTGCCTGGAGTGATTTTCCGGGACAGGGGAGCGAGCAGTACTTC. Residues: CAWSDFPGQGSEQYF.

CDR3 nucleotide sequence: TGTGCCAGCAGCCTACCCACGGGACAGGGTTACAATGAGCAGTTCTTC. This codes for CASSLPTGQGYNEQFF. The chain is built from TRBV6-6 and TRBJ2-1; the match to TRBD1 covers 9 bases. From germline, CDR1 is MNHNY and CDR2 SVGAGI (reference sequence). Unmatched junction bases numbered 10, after V lost 6 bases and J lost 4 bases. The length of the CDR3 is 16 residues.

J is TRBJ2-7 and V is TRBV5-1; 7 bases line up with TRBD1. CDR1 SGHRS and CDR2 YFSETQ come from the germline V gene. The ends lost 2 bases at V and 5 bases at J; junction bases unmatched: 7. The CDR3 covers 14 residues. The CDR3, as DNA: TGCGCCAGCAGCTTTTCCCGGGACAGCCACGAGCAGTACTTC. Translation gives CASSFSRDSHEQYF.

V gene TRBV28 combines with J gene TRBJ1-6; 7 nucleotides agree with TRBD1. Germline values: CDR1 MDHEN, CDR2 SYDVKM. The length of the CDR3 is 18 residues. With V trimmed by 5 bases and J by 6 bases, 16 bases remained unmatched. CDR3 nucleotides: TGTGCCAGCAGTCAGAATCGAAGGACAGGAAGGCGTAATTCACCCCTCCACTTT. Translated: CASSQNRRTGRRNSPLHF.

The chain carries TRBV12-3 or TRBV12-4 and TRBJ1-1; no definite D call. Trimming removed 6 bases at V and 7 bases at J, with 12 bases between. The CDR3 is made up of 12 amino acids. In DNA form, the CDR3 reads TGTGCCAGCAGAAAGACGGGTTTTGAAGCTTTCTTT. Translating gives CASRKTGFEAFF.

This chain uses TRBV7-2 with TRBJ1-5; 7 bases fit TRBD1. The germline V gene has CDR1 SGHTA and CDR2 FQGNSA. CDR3 length equals 14 residues. V lost 5 bases and J lost 4; bases outside the gene matches: 5. For the CDR3, the DNA is TGTGCCAGCAGCAAAGGACAGGCAAATCAGCCCCAGCATTTT. Protein sequence: CASSKGQANQPQHF.

This clone was observed a handful of times. This chain links TRBV7-8 with TRBJ1-3; unclear D gene. The V and J ends lost 1 base and 1 base respectively, with 11 bases between them. This CDR3 comprises 16 residues. Germline V gene lookup returns CDR1 SGHVS and CDR2 FQNEAQ. The CDR3 here is CASSLGEFKSGNTIYF. DNA for the CDR3: TGTGCCAGCAGCTTAGGAGAGTTTAAATCTGGAAACACCATATATTTT.

This CDR3 is CASSTRTANTEAFF. The CDR3 nucleotides are TGTGCCAGCAGCACAAGGACAGCCAACACTGAAGCTTTCTTT. The chain has TRBV7-2 and TRBJ1-1; tentative D call: TRBD1 (6 bases). The ends were cut back, 5 bases at V and 2 bases at J, with 12 bases in the middle. The CDR3 is 14 residues long. CDR1 and CDR2 from the germline V gene are SGHTA and FQGNSA.

The rearrangement uses TRBV24-1 and TRBJ1-2, with a weak D call TRBD1 (5 bases). The CDR3 loop spans 13 amino acids. V was cut by 8 bases and J by 2 bases, with 11 bases left in between. CDR1 and CDR2 from the germline V gene are KGHDR and SFDVKD. In nucleotides, the CDR3 is TGTGCCACCAACGGGGGGAGAAACTATGGCTACACCTTC. Residues: CATNGGRNYGYTF.

This rearrangement joins TRBV19 to TRBJ2-7, with D perhaps matching TRBD1 (6 bases). Germline CDR1 is LNHDA and CDR2 is SQIVND (reference sequence). The germline V and J ends were trimmed by 1 base and 5 bases, with 15 bases remaining between them. The length of the CDR3 is 15 residues. The CDR3 sequence: CASSIGGGRFDEQYF. Here the CDR3 DNA reads TGTGCCAGTAGTATAGGTGGGGGCAGGTTTGACGAGCAGTACTTC.

The rearrangement links TRBV30 to TRBJ1-4; D remains ambiguous. Germline V gene data show CDR1 as GTSNPN and CDR2 as SVGIG (reference sequence). The CDR3 length is 14 residues. Trimming pared 7 bases from V and 6 bases from J, leaving 18 bases between. The CDR3 is CASSNLWSDEKLFF. The CDR3 DNA reads TGTGCCTCCTCGAATCTCTGGAGCGATGAAAAACTGTTTTTT.

The chain links TRBV13 to TRBJ1-1; no clear D gene. This CDR3 contains 15 residues. The ends were cut back, 7 bases at V and 0 bases at J, with 15 bases in the middle. The V gene's germline CDR1 is PRHDT and CDR2 FYEKMQ (reference sequence). CDR3 sequence (DNA): TGTGCCAGCACCGACCGTGTCGAGGTGAACACTGAAGCTTTCTTT. The encoded protein is CASTDRVEVNTEAFF.

The gene calls are TRBV7-2 and TRBJ1-2, with D uncertain. The CDR3 is 13 amino acids. Germline V CDR1 and CDR2: SGHTA, FQGNSA. V was cut by 1 base and J by 6 bases, with 9 bases left in between. The CDR3 protein is CASSLGRVDGYTF. The CDR3 nucleotides are TGTGCCAGCAGCTTAGGGAGGGTTGATGGCTACACCTTC.

J is TRBJ1-1 and V is TRBV25-1; weak D call: TRBD1 (5 bases). CDR1 and CDR2 from the germline V gene are MGHDK and SYGVNS. The CDR3 loop spans 14 amino acids. Trimming cost V 8 bases and J 4 bases, with 17 bases left between them. CDR3 region: CASYSQGRSTEAFF. In nucleotides, the CDR3 is TGTGCCAGCTACTCTCAGGGTCGGAGCACTGAAGCTTTCTTT. The entire variable domain, with the rest obtained from reference TRBV25-1 and TRBJ1-1, is as follows: EADIYQTPRYLVIGTGKKITLECSQTMGHDKMYWYQQDPGMELHLIHYSYGVNSTEKGDLSSESTVSRIRTEHFPLTLESARPSHTSQYLCASYSQGRSTEAFFGQGTRLTVV.

This clone was observed a few times. The chain combines TRBV3-1 (or the pseudogene TRBV3-2) with TRBJ1-2, with D unresolved. Trimming removed 4 bases at V and 1 base at J, with 10 bases between. The length of the CDR3 is 14 residues. Germline V gene lookup returns CDR1 LGHDT and CDR2 YNNKEL (reference sequence). The CDR3 DNA reads TGTGCCAGCAGCCGGTCCGAGAGTAACTATGGCTACACCTTC. Its translation is CASSRSESNYGYTF.

The chain has TRBV7-2 and TRBJ1-2; TRBD1 matches 7 bases. The CDR3 has 14 residues. The V and J ends lost 1 base and 8 bases, in that order; junction bases with no gene match: 7. Germline V gene lookup returns CDR1 SGHTA and CDR2 FQGNSA. The CDR3 loop is CASSLGDRDRGYTF. The CDR3 DNA reads TGTGCCAGCAGCTTAGGGGACAGAGATCGAGGCTACACCTTC.

This chain uses TRBV14 with TRBJ1-1; D not resolved. This CDR3 has 14 residues. The germline gives CDR1 SGHDN, CDR2 FVKESK. The germline V and J ends were trimmed by 1 base and 1 base, with 7 bases remaining between them. CDR3 sequence: CASSQARGNTEAFF. The CDR3 region has the DNA TGTGCCAGCAGCCAAGCCCGGGGGAACACTGAAGCTTTCTTT.

The chain couples TRBV20-1 to TRBJ2-5, with 11 positions matching TRBD2. Germline V gene sequence: CDR1 DFQATT, CDR2 SNEGSKA (reference sequence). Unmatched junction bases numbered 10, after V lost 3 bases and J lost 4 bases. The CDR3 has 16 residues. The CDR3 loop reads CSASGGASGGLETQYF. The CDR3 region has the DNA TGCAGTGCTAGTGGTGGGGCTAGCGGGGGGCTAGAGACCCAGTACTTC.

The J gene is TRBJ1-5, the V gene TRBV6-5, with a tentative D call TRBD1 (6 bases). V shed 6 bases and J shed 6 bases, with 18 bases lying between them. The V gene's germline CDR1 is MNHEY and CDR2 SVGAGI. This CDR3 has 15 amino acids. The CDR3 nucleotides are TGTGCCAGCAGGACGACAGGAAAGGGCGGTCAGCCCCAGCATTTT. Translating gives CASRTTGKGGQPQHF.

The rearrangement joins TRBV15 to TRBJ2-7, with D perhaps TRBD1 (6 bases). The V end lost 0 bases, the J end lost 5 bases, and 14 bases lay between the germline ends. CDR3 length: 15 amino acids. In germline, CDR1 is LNHNV, CDR2 YYDKDF (reference sequence). The CDR3 region is CATSRDSNRVDEQYF. In DNA, the CDR3 is TGTGCCACCAGCAGAGATTCTAACAGGGTGGACGAGCAGTACTTC.

In DNA, the CDR3 is TGTGCCAGCTCTCCCGAGACAGGGCCCACCGGGGAGCTGTTTTTT. Its protein product is CASSPETGPTGELFF. The V gene is TRBV18, the J gene TRBJ2-2, with 7 bases that match TRBD1. The CDR3 covers 15 residues. Looked up from germline, CDR1 is KGHSH and CDR2 is LQKENI. J was trimmed by 4 bases and V by 6 bases; bases with no gene match: 8.

This clone was counted once. The chain is built from TRBV5-6 and TRBJ1-6; D perhaps matches TRBD1 (6 bases). Germline V gene lookup returns CDR1 SGHDT and CDR2 YYEEEE. Trimming cost V 3 bases and J 8 bases, with 21 bases left between them. The CDR3 covers 17 residues. CDR3 in DNA: TGTGCCAGCAGCTCGTTGGGACACCAGAGTTTGGATTCACCCCTCCACTTT. Protein sequence: CASSSLGHQSLDSPLHF.

A remark on this clone: In the same sample, other DNA sequences code for this CDR3. V and J are TRBV18 and TRBJ1-4; 8 bases map to TRBD1. Germline assignment: CDR1 KGHSH and CDR2 LQKENI. V gave up 3 bases and J gave up 6 bases; unmatched junction bases: 3. This CDR3 has 14 amino acids. CDR3 protein: CASSPGTGYEKLFF. DNA for the CDR3: TGTGCCAGCTCACCGGGGACAGGTTATGAAAAACTGTTTTTT.

The genes are TRBV11-2 and TRBJ2-2; 7 bases align to TRBD1. The CDR3 is made up of 17 amino acids. Germline CDR1 reads SGHAT; CDR2 reads FQNNGV. With 6 bases clipped from V and 4 bases from J, the junction kept 14 bases outside the gene matches. CDR3 loop: CASSPRQGISRTGELFF. CDR3 nucleotide sequence: TGTGCCAGCAGTCCAAGACAGGGTATATCGCGCACCGGGGAGCTGTTTTTT. The full variable domain, its missing parts supplied by reference TRBV11-2 and TRBJ2-2, is EAGVAQSPRYKIIEKRQSVAFWCNPISGHATLYWYQQILGQGPKLLIQFQNNGVVDDSQLPKDRFSAERLKGVDSTLKIQPAKLEDSAVYLCASSPRQGISRTGELFFGEGSRLTVL.

The rearrangement joins TRBV11-2 to TRBJ1-4; a possible D gene is TRBD1 (5 bases). Germline V gene sequence: CDR1 SGHAT, CDR2 FQNNGV. Trimming left V 5 bases short and J 6 bases short, with 13 bases between. This CDR3 contains 14 residues. DNA of the CDR3: TGTGCCAGCAGCCAGGGCAGGGTCTATGAAAAACTGTTTTTT. Protein product: CASSQGRVYEKLFF.

The gene calls are TRBV4-1 and TRBJ2-1; no reliable D call. This CDR3 is built from 18 residues. Germline V gives CDR1 MGHRA, CDR2 YSYEKL. Trimming shortened V by 1 base and J by 9 bases, and 25 bases separated the two germline ends. The CDR3 loop is CASSQVFPVARLVVEQFF. In DNA, the CDR3 is TGCGCCAGCAGCCAAGTTTTTCCGGTGGCTAGATTGGTCGTTGAGCAGTTCTTC.

The chain links TRBV4-2 to TRBJ2-3; 7 nucleotides agree with TRBD2. The CDR3 runs 15 residues. Trimming at V came to 5 bases and at J to 2 bases, leaving 7 bases not matched to a gene. The germline V gene has CDR1 LGHNA and CDR2 YNFKEQ. The CDR3, as DNA: TGTGCCAGCAGCAGGGGAGCGGGACCCACAGATACGCAGTATTTT. Amino acids: CASSRGAGPTDTQYF.

The chain is built from TRBV28 and TRBJ1-2; D may be TRBD1 (6 bases). Germline V CDR1 and CDR2: MDHEN, SYDVKM. Between the trimmed V and J ends, which lost 5 bases and 6 bases, there was a span of 10 bases. The CDR3 length is 12 residues. CDR3 in DNA: TGTGCCAGCAGTAACAGGGTGGATGGCTACACCTTC. Amino acids: CASSNRVDGYTF.

The CDR3 nucleotides read TGTGCCAGCAGCTTAGGGACAGGGAACTATGGCTACACCTTC. Translation: CASSLGTGNYGYTF. The rearrangement links TRBV7-2 to TRBJ1-2; TRBD1 matches 8 bases. The CDR3 is 14 amino acids. Germline loops: CDR1 SGHTA, CDR2 FQGNSA. V gave up 1 base and J gave up 2 bases; unmatched junction bases: 0.